The rows below give T cell receptor beta chains drawn from one sample of a study of blood T cell repertoires in COVID-19. Profiling relied on immunoSEQ multiplex PCR, and the TCRdb table lists in-frame clones only, not all of them. The sample has 230,000 or so clones; approximately 89% are singletons. Sequencing was done on a sample of PBMCs or T cells enriched from blood (not recorded which). The receptors come from a middle-aged woman with acute COVID-19. Each CDR3 is given with its conserved first and last residue. The D gene is left open where the match is weak.

V: TRBV9
J: TRBJ1-1
D: TRBD1
CDR3: CASSITGGRGTEAFF

V: TRBV4-1
J: TRBJ1-2
D: TRBD1
CDR3: CASSQVVSGRGDGYTF

V: TRBV6-2/TRBV6-3
J: TRBJ1-5
D: -
CDR3: CASSRRGRQPQHF

V: TRBV12-3/TRBV12-4
J: TRBJ1-2
D: -
CDR3: CASSSEALYGYTF

V: TRBV5-1
J: TRBJ1-1
D: -
CDR3: CASRLGSGSTEAFF

V: TRBV7-2
J: TRBJ2-1
D: -
CDR3: CASSPNSYNEQFF

V: TRBV6-5
J: TRBJ2-7
D: TRBD1
CDR3: CASTKRTGLYEQYF

V: TRBV11-2
J: TRBJ1-1
D: TRBD1
CDR3: CASSFLQGVAEAFF

V: TRBV4-3
J: TRBJ1-4
D: TRBD1
CDR3: CASSQGRGREKLFF

V: TRBV3-1/TRBV3-2
J: TRBJ1-1
D: -
CDR3: CASSQHGGTEAFF

V: TRBV24-1
J: TRBJ2-1
D: TRBD1
CDR3: CATSDRVPGQGLYNEQFF

V: TRBV7-2
J: TRBJ2-7
D: TRBD2
CDR3: CASSIAGGTSTYEQYF

V: TRBV12-3/TRBV12-4
J: TRBJ1-3
D: -
CDR3: CASNRQDRNTIYF

V: TRBV11-2
J: TRBJ2-7
D: -
CDR3: CASSLFGGPAYEQYF

V: TRBV6-5
J: TRBJ2-3
D: -
CDR3: CASSFGSRTPRYF

V: TRBV7-9
J: TRBJ2-3
D: -
CDR3: CASTRRGGTDTQYF

V: TRBV5-1
J: TRBJ2-1
D: TRBD2
CDR3: CASSLAIAGGWDEQFF

V: TRBV27
J: TRBJ1-2
D: TRBD1
CDR3: CASSPGTGNYGYTF

V: TRBV7-9
J: TRBJ2-1
D: -
CDR3: CASSKDLLIVGNEQFF

V: TRBV2
J: TRBJ2-7
D: TRBD1
CDR3: CASRAGQGSYEQYF

V: TRBV19
J: TRBJ2-2
D: -
CDR3: CASGRHSNTGELFF

V: TRBV24-1
J: TRBJ2-1
D: TRBD1
CDR3: CATSDLAGTGANNEQFF

V: TRBV19
J: TRBJ1-1
D: TRBD1
CDR3: CASSYDRGRGMNTEAFF

V: TRBV11-2
J: TRBJ1-5
D: -
CDR3: CASSLIPSQPQHF

V: TRBV30
J: TRBJ1-5
D: TRBD1
CDR3: CAWSGTGNQPQHF

V: TRBV3-1/TRBV3-2
J: TRBJ2-2
D: -
CDR3: CASSQFGASGELFF

V: TRBV15
J: TRBJ1-2
D: TRBD1
CDR3: CATSRSGTGYGYTF

V: TRBV27
J: TRBJ1-2
D: -
CDR3: CASSPRGHFYGYTF

V: TRBV3-1/TRBV3-2
J: TRBJ1-1
D: -
CDR3: CASSVQGSEAFF

V: TRBV19
J: TRBJ1-1
D: -
CDR3: CASSIAAGWGTEAFF

V: TRBV2
J: TRBJ1-1
D: TRBD1
CDR3: CATRGGRGDTEAFF

V: TRBV11-2
J: TRBJ2-2
D: -
CDR3: CATEGPNTGELFF

V: TRBV4-1
J: TRBJ2-5
D: -
CDR3: CASSQAGGDSKQETQYF

V: TRBV6-1
J: TRBJ2-1
D: -
CDR3: CASSDLGGGRDEQFF

V: TRBV5-1
J: TRBJ2-2
D: TRBD2
CDR3: CASSLGSAGVTGELFF

V: TRBV19
J: TRBJ2-7
D: -
CDR3: CASSTLTRGGSTYMEQYF

V: TRBV12-1
J: TRBJ2-1
D: -
CDR3: CASSHRGLGERETYNEQFF

V: TRBV10-1
J: TRBJ2-3
D: -
CDR3: CASSERGYGGTDTQYF

V: TRBV24-1
J: TRBJ2-2
D: -
CDR3: CATSNGGSPGELFF

V: TRBV3-1/TRBV3-2
J: TRBJ1-6
D: TRBD1
CDR3: CASSQDGQGNSPLHF

V: TRBV11-3
J: TRBJ2-7
D: TRBD1
CDR3: CASSSPPGTGVF

V: TRBV25-1
J: TRBJ2-1
D: -
CDR3: CASSDLGLVKLTYNEQFF

V: TRBV5-1
J: TRBJ2-1
D: TRBD1
CDR3: CASSLGQGSVEQFF

V: TRBV7-9
J: TRBJ2-3
D: TRBD1
CDR3: CASSPGQRQYF

V: TRBV4-1
J: TRBJ1-5
D: -
CDR3: CASSQEGGGQPQHF

V: TRBV14
J: TRBJ1-4
D: -
CDR3: CASSQGDKIANEKLFF

V: TRBV18
J: TRBJ2-3
D: TRBD2
CDR3: CASSPFSGTGGTDTQYF

V: TRBV2
J: TRBJ1-5
D: -
CDR3: CASSDPTGAGPQHF

V: TRBV6-5
J: TRBJ1-2
D: TRBD1
CDR3: CASRDRSNYGYTF

V: TRBV11-2
J: TRBJ2-5
D: -
CDR3: CASSRGGGVLETQYF

V: TRBV13
J: TRBJ1-1
D: TRBD1
CDR3: CASSGGTGRDTEAFF

V: TRBV9
J: TRBJ2-1
D: TRBD2
CDR3: CASSPRTSGSYNEQFF

V: TRBV6-2/TRBV6-3
J: TRBJ2-3
D: TRBD2
CDR3: CASSFPSGGPSNSRDTQYF

V: TRBV18
J: TRBJ1-6
D: -
CDR3: CASSLYQDINSPLHF

V: TRBV21-1
J: TRBJ1-4
D: -
CDR3: CASSKRGGDRDEKLFF

V: TRBV24-1
J: TRBJ2-1
D: TRBD2
CDR3: CATSDAGLAGRNEQFF

V: TRBV7-8
J: TRBJ2-1
D: TRBD2
CDR3: CASSLAAGAVNEQFF